This is a list of T cell receptor beta chains from one sample in a study of shared clonotypes between healthy human individuals. TCRdb's table, derived via immunoSEQ multiplex PCR, lists solely in-frame clones and lacks some. The repertoire holds about 1.9 million clones, with around 93% as singletons. The sequencing input was naive CD8+ T cells from PBMCs. The receptors stem from a man younger than 35 in good health. Some clones in this sample may be carry-over from other donors' samples. The CDR3 runs from the conserved cysteine through the conserved F or W. D genes are given only for firm matches. Clone size is stated in some rows and not others, as once, few, many or a class when expanded.

CDR3 protein: CASSVRNYGYTF
CDR3 DNA: TGTGCCAGCAGCGTACGCAACTATGGCTACACCTTC
V gene: TRBV9
clone size: .
D gene: .
J gene: TRBJ1-2
CDR3 length: 12

CDR3 protein: CASSQDRDGSNQPQHF
CDR3 DNA: TGTGCCAGCAGCCAGGACAGGGACGGGAGCAATCAGCCCCAGCATTTT
V gene: TRBV27
clone size: .
D gene: TRBD1
J gene: TRBJ1-5
CDR3 length: 16

CDR3 protein: CASSARDSSGALQTEAFF
CDR3 DNA: TGTGCCAGCAGCGCACGGGACAGCTCGGGGGCCCTCCAGACTGAAGCTTTCTTT
V gene: TRBV13
clone size: .
D gene: TRBD1
J gene: TRBJ1-1
CDR3 length: 18

CDR3 protein: CASSQGSGTGPYGYTF
CDR3 DNA: TGCGCCAGCAGCCAAGGGTCCGGGACAGGGCCCTATGGCTACACCTTC
V gene: TRBV4-3
clone size: .
D gene: TRBD1
J gene: TRBJ1-2
CDR3 length: 16

CDR3 protein: CASSATGGGYEQYF
CDR3 DNA: TGTGCCAGCAGTGCGACAGGGGGCGGGTACGAGCAGTACTTC
V gene: TRBV6-1
clone size: .
D gene: TRBD1
J gene: TRBJ2-7
CDR3 length: 14

CDR3 protein: CASSGGFGTGDHEQYF
CDR3 DNA: TGTGCCAGCAGTGGGGGGTTTGGGACAGGAGACCACGAGCAGTACTTC
V gene: TRBV27
clone size: .
D gene: TRBD1
J gene: TRBJ2-7
CDR3 length: 16

CDR3 protein: CASSLAADSYEQYF
CDR3 DNA: TGTGCCAGCAGCTTGGCGGCAGACTCCTACGAGCAGTACTTC
V gene: TRBV5-4
clone size: .
D gene: .
J gene: TRBJ2-7
CDR3 length: 14

CDR3 protein: CASSLAGNEQFF
CDR3 DNA: TGTGCCAGCAGCTTAGCAGGGAATGAGCAGTTCTTC
V gene: TRBV11-2
clone size: .
D gene: .
J gene: TRBJ2-1
CDR3 length: 12

CDR3 protein: CASSLRGGLGNTIYF
CDR3 DNA: TGTGCCAGCAGTTTAAGAGGAGGGTTAGGAAACACCATATATTTT
V gene: TRBV28
clone size: .
D gene: .
J gene: TRBJ1-3
CDR3 length: 15

CDR3 protein: CATTPGPDYNEQFF
CDR3 DNA: TGTGCCACGACTCCGGGACCGGACTACAATGAGCAGTTCTTC
V gene: TRBV10-3
clone size: .
D gene: .
J gene: TRBJ2-1
CDR3 length: 14

CDR3 protein: CASSVAGDSSSYEQYF
CDR3 DNA: TGTGCCAGCAGCGTAGCGGGGGATTCAAGCTCCTACGAGCAGTACTTC
V gene: TRBV9
clone size: once
D gene: .
J gene: TRBJ2-7
CDR3 length: 16

CDR3 protein: CASSPRYNEQFF
CDR3 DNA: TGTGCCAGCAGTCCGAGGTACAATGAGCAGTTCTTC
V gene: TRBV27
clone size: few
D gene: .
J gene: TRBJ2-1
CDR3 length: 12

CDR3 protein: CASSPRDSWEQFF
CDR3 DNA: TGTGCCAGCAGCCCACGGGACTCATGGGAGCAGTTCTTC
V gene: TRBV7-9
clone size: .
D gene: .
J gene: TRBJ2-1
CDR3 length: 13

CDR3 protein: CASSTGLAEYNEQFF
CDR3 DNA: TGTGCCAGCAGCACGGGACTAGCGGAATACAATGAGCAGTTCTTC
V gene: TRBV7-7
clone size: .
D gene: TRBD2
J gene: TRBJ2-1
CDR3 length: 15

CDR3 protein: CASSESGGSAHEQFF
CDR3 DNA: TGCGCCAGCAGTGAGTCCGGCGGGAGTGCCCATGAGCAGTTCTTC
V gene: TRBV10-1
clone size: .
D gene: TRBD2
J gene: TRBJ2-1
CDR3 length: 15

CDR3 protein: CASSPGANVLTF
CDR3 DNA: TGTGCCAGCAGCCCTGGGGCCAACGTCCTGACTTTC
V gene: TRBV7-9
clone size: .
D gene: .
J gene: TRBJ2-6
CDR3 length: 12

CDR3 protein: CASSFRGSGMSYNEQFF
CDR3 DNA: TGTGCCAGCAGTTTCCGTGGTAGCGGGATGTCCTACAATGAGCAGTTCTTC
V gene: TRBV28
clone size: .
D gene: TRBD2
J gene: TRBJ2-1
CDR3 length: 17

CDR3 protein: CASRRAGGNTEAFF
CDR3 DNA: TGTGCCAGCAGGAGAGCAGGGGGAAACACTGAAGCTTTCTTT
V gene: TRBV5-4
clone size: .
D gene: TRBD1
J gene: TRBJ1-1
CDR3 length: 14

CDR3 protein: CASSPTENTEAFF
CDR3 DNA: TGTGCCAGCAGCCCTACAGAGAACACTGAAGCTTTCTTT
V gene: TRBV7-6
clone size: .
D gene: .
J gene: TRBJ1-1
CDR3 length: 13

CDR3 protein: CASSLPPGGRTDTQYF
CDR3 DNA: TGTGCCAGCAGTTTACCCCCGGGCGGGAGAACAGATACGCAGTATTTT
V gene: TRBV6-6
clone size: .
D gene: TRBD2
J gene: TRBJ2-3
CDR3 length: 16

CDR3 protein: CASSSRTSGMIGELFF
CDR3 DNA: TGTGCCAGCAGTTCCCGGACTAGCGGGATGATCGGGGAGCTGTTTTTT
V gene: TRBV6-5
clone size: .
D gene: TRBD2
J gene: TRBJ2-2
CDR3 length: 16

CDR3 protein: CASSLDLGPFFEQYF
CDR3 DNA: TGTGCCAGCAGCTTAGATCTAGGTCCGTTTTTCGAGCAGTACTTC
V gene: TRBV7-8
clone size: .
D gene: .
J gene: TRBJ2-7
CDR3 length: 15

CDR3 protein: CAISESGVYTF
CDR3 DNA: TGTGCCATCAGTGAGTCAGGAGTTTACACCTTC
V gene: TRBV10-3
clone size: once
D gene: .
J gene: TRBJ1-2
CDR3 length: 11

CDR3 protein: CSVEEQGYISYNEQFF
CDR3 DNA: TGCAGCGTTGAGGAACAGGGGTACATATCTTACAATGAGCAGTTCTTC
V gene: TRBV29-1
clone size: .
D gene: TRBD1
J gene: TRBJ2-1
CDR3 length: 16

CDR3 protein: CASSRSGPYNEQFF
CDR3 DNA: TGTGCCAGCAGTCGGAGCGGACCCTACAATGAGCAGTTCTTC
V gene: TRBV6-1
clone size: .
D gene: .
J gene: TRBJ2-1
CDR3 length: 14

CDR3 protein: CASSLWDSANYGYTF
CDR3 DNA: TGTGCCAGCAGCCTTTGGGACTCCGCTAACTATGGCTACACCTTC
V gene: TRBV7-2
clone size: .
D gene: .
J gene: TRBJ1-2
CDR3 length: 15

CDR3 protein: CASSSTTEQYF
CDR3 DNA: TGTGCCAGCAGCTCAACGACAGAGCAGTACTTC
V gene: TRBV28
clone size: .
D gene: .
J gene: TRBJ2-7
CDR3 length: 11

CDR3 protein: CATRDRGRNTEAFF
CDR3 DNA: TGTGCCACGAGGGACAGGGGCCGGAACACTGAAGCTTTCTTT
V gene: TRBV27
clone size: .
D gene: TRBD1
J gene: TRBJ1-1
CDR3 length: 14

CDR3 protein: CASSVVGSQGYEQYF
CDR3 DNA: TGTGCCAGCAGCGTAGTAGGCAGCCAGGGGTACGAGCAGTACTTC
V gene: TRBV9
clone size: once
D gene: .
J gene: TRBJ2-7
CDR3 length: 15

CDR3 protein: CASSDPFGQDYGYTF
CDR3 DNA: TGTGCCAGCAGTGATCCCTTTGGACAGGACTATGGCTACACCTTC
V gene: TRBV25-1
clone size: .
D gene: TRBD1
J gene: TRBJ1-2
CDR3 length: 15

CDR3 protein: CASSLTRRGKADEQFF
CDR3 DNA: TGTGCCAGCAGCTTAACCCGCAGGGGGAAGGCAGATGAGCAGTTCTTC
V gene: TRBV7-3
clone size: .
D gene: TRBD1
J gene: TRBJ2-1
CDR3 length: 16

CDR3 protein: CASSAGTGTYEQYF
CDR3 DNA: TGTGCCAGCAGCGCCGGGACTGGGACCTACGAGCAGTACTTC
V gene: TRBV7-7
clone size: few
D gene: .
J gene: TRBJ2-7
CDR3 length: 14